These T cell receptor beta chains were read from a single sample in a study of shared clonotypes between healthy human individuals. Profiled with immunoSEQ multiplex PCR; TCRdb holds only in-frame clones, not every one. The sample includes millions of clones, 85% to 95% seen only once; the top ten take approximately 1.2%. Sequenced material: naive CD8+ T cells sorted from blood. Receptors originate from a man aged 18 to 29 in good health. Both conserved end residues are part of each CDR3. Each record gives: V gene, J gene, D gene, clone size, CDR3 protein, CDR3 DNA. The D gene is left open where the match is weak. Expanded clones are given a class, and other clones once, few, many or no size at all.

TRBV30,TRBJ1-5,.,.,CAWSGGIGNQPQHF,TGTGCCTGGAGTGGAGGAATCGGCAATCAGCCCCAGCATTTT
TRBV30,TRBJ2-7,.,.,CAWSGTGAISYEQYF,TGTGCCTGGAGTGGAACCGGGGCCATTTCCTACGAGCAGTACTTC
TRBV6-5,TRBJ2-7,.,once,CASSSGGQNYPYEQYF,TGTGCCAGCAGTTCGGGGGGCCAAAACTACCCCTACGAGCAGTACTTC
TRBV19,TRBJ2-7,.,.,CASSTKVGFYEQYF,TGTGCCAGTAGTACTAAGGTGGGATTCTACGAGCAGTACTTC
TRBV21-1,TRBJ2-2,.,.,CASSKKGATGVLGELFF,TGTGCCAGCAGCAAAAAGGGGGCAACGGGAGTCCTCGGGGAGCTGTTTTTT
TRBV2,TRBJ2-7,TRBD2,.,CASGAGAFYEQYF,TGTGCCAGTGGAGCGGGAGCGTTCTACGAGCAGTACTTC
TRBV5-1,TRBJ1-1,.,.,CASSSSQGLGNEAFF,TGCGCCAGCAGCTCATCACAGGGTTTGGGGAATGAAGCTTTCTTT
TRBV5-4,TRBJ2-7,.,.,CASSLWAGSSYEQYF,TGTGCCAGCAGCTTGTGGGCAGGGAGCTCCTACGAGCAGTACTTC
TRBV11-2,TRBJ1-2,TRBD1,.,CASSPRDRPGPNYGYTF,TGTGCCAGCAGCCCACGGGACAGACCAGGCCCTAACTATGGCTACACCTTC
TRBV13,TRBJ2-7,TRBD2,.,CASSPLGEGPYEQYF,TGTGCCAGCAGCCCTTTGGGGGAGGGCCCGTACGAGCAGTACTTC
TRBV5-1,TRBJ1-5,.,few,CASSLGIGDGNQPQHF,TGCGCCAGCAGCTTGGGAATAGGGGACGGCAATCAGCCCCAGCATTTT
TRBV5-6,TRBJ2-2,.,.,CASSLVARMNTGELFF,TGTGCCAGCAGCTTGGTGGCGCGCATGAACACCGGGGAGCTGTTTTTT
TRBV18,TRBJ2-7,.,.,CASSPTPYEQYF,TGTGCCAGCTCACCAACCCCCTACGAGCAGTACTTC
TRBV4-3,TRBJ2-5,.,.,CASSQVNNQETQYF,TGCGCCAGCAGCCAAGTTAACAATCAAGAGACCCAGTACTTC
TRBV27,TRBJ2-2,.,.,CASRRNLPNTGELFF,TGTGCCAGCCGTAGAAACCTCCCAAACACCGGGGAGCTGTTTTTT
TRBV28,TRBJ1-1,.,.,CASSLPTTAEAFF,TGTGCCAGCAGTCTACCAACGACAGCTGAAGCTTTCTTT
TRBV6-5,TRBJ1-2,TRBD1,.,CASSYSEGAGYTF,TGTGCCAGCAGTTACTCGGAGGGGGCTGGCTACACCTTC
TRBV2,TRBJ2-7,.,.,CASSPTSEQYF,TGTGCCAGCAGTCCTACATCCGAGCAGTACTTC
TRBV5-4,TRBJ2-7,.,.,CASSLETGVGDEQYF,TGTGCCAGCAGCTTGGAGACGGGAGTGGGCGACGAGCAGTACTTC
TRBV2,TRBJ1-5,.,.,CASSGAGGPSNQPQHF,TGTGCCAGCAGTGGAGCGGGCGGACCAAGCAATCAGCCCCAGCATTTT
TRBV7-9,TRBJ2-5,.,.,CASSSPDWARETQYF,TGTGCCAGCAGTTCTCCTGACTGGGCGAGAGAGACCCAGTACTTC
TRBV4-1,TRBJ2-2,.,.,CASRPGPNTGELFF,TGCGCCAGCAGACCCGGACCGAACACCGGGGAGCTGTTTTTT
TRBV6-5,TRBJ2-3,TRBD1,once,CASSYYRTGSLDTQYF,TGTGCCAGCAGTTATTATAGGACAGGGTCCTTGGATACGCAGTATTTT